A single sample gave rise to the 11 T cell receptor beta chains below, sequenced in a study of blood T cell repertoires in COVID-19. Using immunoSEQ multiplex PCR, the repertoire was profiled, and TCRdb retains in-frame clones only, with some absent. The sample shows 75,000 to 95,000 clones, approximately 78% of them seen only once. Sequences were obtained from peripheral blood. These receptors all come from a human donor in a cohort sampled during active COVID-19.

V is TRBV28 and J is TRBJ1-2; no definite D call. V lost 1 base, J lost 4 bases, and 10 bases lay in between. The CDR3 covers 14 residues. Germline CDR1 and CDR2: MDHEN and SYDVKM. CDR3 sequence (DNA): TGTGCCAGCAGTTTATCGTCGGCAGGCTATGGCTACACCTTC. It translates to CASSLSSAGYGYTF.

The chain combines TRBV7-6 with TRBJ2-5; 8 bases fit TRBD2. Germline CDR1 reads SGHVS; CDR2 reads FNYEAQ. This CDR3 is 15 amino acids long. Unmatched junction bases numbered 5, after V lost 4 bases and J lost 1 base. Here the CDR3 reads CASSSSGGLQETQYF. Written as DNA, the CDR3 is TGTGCCAGCAGCTCAAGCGGGGGCCTCCAAGAGACCCAGTACTTC.

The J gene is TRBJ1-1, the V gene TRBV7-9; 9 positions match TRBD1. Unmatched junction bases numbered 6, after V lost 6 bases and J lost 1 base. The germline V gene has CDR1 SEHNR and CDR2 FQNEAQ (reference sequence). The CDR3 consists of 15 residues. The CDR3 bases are TGTGCCAGCAGACCGGGACAGGGTGGGAACACTGAAGCTTTCTTT. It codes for CASRPGQGGNTEAFF.

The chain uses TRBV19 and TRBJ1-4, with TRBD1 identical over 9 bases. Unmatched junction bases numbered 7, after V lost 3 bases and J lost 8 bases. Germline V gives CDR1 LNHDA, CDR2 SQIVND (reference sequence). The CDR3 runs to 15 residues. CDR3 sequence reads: CASSMMGQGGEKLFF. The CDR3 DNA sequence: TGTGCCAGTAGTATGATGGGACAGGGAGGAGAAAAACTGTTTTTT.

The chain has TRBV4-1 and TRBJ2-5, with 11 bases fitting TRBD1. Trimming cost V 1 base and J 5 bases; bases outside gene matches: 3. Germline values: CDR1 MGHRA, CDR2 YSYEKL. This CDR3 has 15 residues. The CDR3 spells CASSQGTGGMETQYF. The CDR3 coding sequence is TGCGCCAGCAGCCAAGGGACAGGGGGCATGGAGACCCAGTACTTC.

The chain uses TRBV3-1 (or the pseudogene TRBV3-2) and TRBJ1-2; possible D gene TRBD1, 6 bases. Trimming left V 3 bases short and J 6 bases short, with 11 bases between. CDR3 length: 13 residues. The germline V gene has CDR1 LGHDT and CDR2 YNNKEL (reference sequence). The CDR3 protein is CASSHDRNNGYTF. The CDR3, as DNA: TGTGCCAGCAGCCACGACAGGAACAATGGCTACACCTTC.

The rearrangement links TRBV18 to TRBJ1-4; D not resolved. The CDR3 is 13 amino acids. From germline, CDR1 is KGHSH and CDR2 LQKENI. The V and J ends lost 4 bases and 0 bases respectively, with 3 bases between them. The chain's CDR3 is CASSRATNEKLFF. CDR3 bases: TGTGCCAGCTCACGAGCAACTAATGAAAAACTGTTTTTT.

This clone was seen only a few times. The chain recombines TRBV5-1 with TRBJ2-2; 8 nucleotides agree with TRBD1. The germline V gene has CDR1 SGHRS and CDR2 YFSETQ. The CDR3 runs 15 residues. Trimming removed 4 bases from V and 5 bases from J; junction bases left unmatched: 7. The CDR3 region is CASSPRTGRTGELFF. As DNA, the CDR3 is TGCGCCAGCAGCCCCCGGACAGGGCGGACCGGGGAGCTGTTTTTT.

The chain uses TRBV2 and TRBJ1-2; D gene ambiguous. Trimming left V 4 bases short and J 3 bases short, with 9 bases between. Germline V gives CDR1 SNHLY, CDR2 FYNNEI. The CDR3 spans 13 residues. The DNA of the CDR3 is TGTGCCAGCAGTGGAGACACGGACTATGGCTACACCTTC. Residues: CASSGDTDYGYTF.

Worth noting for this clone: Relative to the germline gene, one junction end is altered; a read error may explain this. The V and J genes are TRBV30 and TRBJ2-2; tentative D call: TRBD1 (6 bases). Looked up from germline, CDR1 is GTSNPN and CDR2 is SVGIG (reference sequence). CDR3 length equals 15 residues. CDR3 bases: TGTGCCTGGAGTCTCCGACAGGCGAACATCGGGGAGCTGTTTTTT. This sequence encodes CAWSLRQANIGELFF.

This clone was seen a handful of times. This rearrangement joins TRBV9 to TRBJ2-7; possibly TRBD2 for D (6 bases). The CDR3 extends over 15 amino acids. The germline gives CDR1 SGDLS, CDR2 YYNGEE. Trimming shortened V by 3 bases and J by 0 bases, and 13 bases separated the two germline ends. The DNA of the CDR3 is TGTGCCAGCAGCGACGGGACTGGCGACTCCTACGAGCAGTACTTC. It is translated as CASSDGTGDSYEQYF.